This TCR beta chain was sequenced in a study of early T cells in non-severe SARS-CoV-2 infection. Across the whole study: Whole-blood bulk RNA, unsorted, was sequenced, and chains were unpaired.

The CDR3 consists of 15 residues. The V end lost 4 bases, the J end lost 5 bases, and 18 bases lay between the germline ends. This clonotype has more than one count but fewer than ten. Its antigen is unidentified. The TCR library protocol was used to attach unique molecular identifiers. These identifiers were attached to individual cDNA molecules. One entry per CDR3 protein results from TCRdb running MiXCR on the 5' RACE reads. The repertoire includes roughly 72,000 distinct CDR3 sequences, 9.5% to 15% of them detected once, and 1.1% sits in the top ten. Study conclusions and caveats: Private and CD4 specificities were missed by VDJdb matching, which favored anti-spike CD8 responses.

This chain connects TRBV12-3 or TRBV12-4 to TRBJ2-7; the D is unclear. The sample comprised whole blood. The TCR was taken from an adult who was a healthcare worker with PCR-confirmed SARS-CoV-2 infection or an uninfected control (not recorded which). CDR3 residues: CASSYVGPKEHEQYF. CDR3 DNA: TGTGCCAGCAGTTACGTTGGTCCCAAAGAGCACGAGCAGTACTTC.